The rows below give T cell receptor beta chains drawn from one sample of a study of cytomegalovirus exposure and HLA in healthy donors. Sequencing was performed with immunoSEQ multiplex PCR; in TCRdb, only in-frame clones are kept and a portion is missing. Of roughly 130,000 clones in the sample, around 83% were seen once. The sample comprised PBMCs. These TCRs come from a woman aged 18-29 years in good health and CMV-seropositive. The CDR3 runs from the conserved cysteine through the conserved F or W. A D gene is named only where the DNA matches it firmly. Only part of the rows carry a size: once, few, many, or a class if the clone is expanded.

d_call: -
v_call: TRBV29-1
j_call: TRBJ2-5
clone_size: -
cdr3_nt: TGCAGCTTCAGAGGAGGGTCACAAGAGACCCAGTACTTC
cdr3_aa: CSFRGGSQETQYF

d_call: -
v_call: TRBV7-3
j_call: TRBJ2-1
clone_size: -
cdr3_nt: TGTGCCAGCGGTCCGACTTTCTCCTACAATGAGCAGTTCTTC
cdr3_aa: CASGPTFSYNEQFF

d_call: -
v_call: TRBV14
j_call: TRBJ1-4
clone_size: -
cdr3_nt: TGTGCCAGCAGCCAAGATCAGTGGGGCACAACTAATGAAAAACTGTTTTTT
cdr3_aa: CASSQDQWGTTNEKLFF

d_call: -
v_call: TRBV15
j_call: TRBJ2-5
clone_size: -
cdr3_nt: TGTGCCACCAGCATTGACAGGCAGCCAGGAAAGACCCAGTACTTC
cdr3_aa: CATSIDRQPGKTQYF

d_call: TRBD2
v_call: TRBV19
j_call: TRBJ2-5
clone_size: -
cdr3_nt: TGTGCCAGTAGTCGTCGAGCGGGGCTACAAGAGACCCAGTACTTC
cdr3_aa: CASSRRAGLQETQYF

d_call: -
v_call: TRBV11-2
j_call: TRBJ2-7
clone_size: -
cdr3_nt: TGTGCCAGCAGCCCCGGGGACACGCGGTTTTCCTACGGGCAGTACTTC
cdr3_aa: CASSPGDTRFSYGQYF

d_call: -
v_call: TRBV11-2
j_call: TRBJ2-1
clone_size: few
cdr3_nt: TGTGCCAGCATAGGGGCCGCAGGCTCCTCCTACAATGAGCAGTTCTTC
cdr3_aa: CASIGAAGSSYNEQFF

d_call: -
v_call: TRBV27
j_call: TRBJ1-5
clone_size: -
cdr3_nt: TGTGCCAGCACCTCCGGGGAGCGTAGGGTCAATCAGCCCCAGCATTTT
cdr3_aa: CASTSGERRVNQPQHF

d_call: -
v_call: TRBV5-5
j_call: TRBJ1-4
clone_size: -
cdr3_nt: TGTGCCAGCAGCCCACTGACAGCAACTAATGAAAAACTGTTTTTT
cdr3_aa: CASSPLTATNEKLFF

d_call: TRBD1
v_call: TRBV9
j_call: TRBJ2-7
clone_size: -
cdr3_nt: TGTGCCAGCAGCATTACAGGGGTCGACTACTACGAGCAGTACTTC
cdr3_aa: CASSITGVDYYEQYF

d_call: -
v_call: TRBV4-1
j_call: TRBJ2-7
clone_size: -
cdr3_nt: TGCGCCAGCAGCCAAGTACAGGGGGGGCTGTACGAGCAGTACTTC
cdr3_aa: CASSQVQGGLYEQYF

d_call: TRBD2
v_call: TRBV29-1
j_call: TRBJ2-3
clone_size: -
cdr3_nt: TGCAGCACTGCAGCGGGGGGAAGCACAGATACGCAGTATTTT
cdr3_aa: CSTAAGGSTDTQYF

d_call: -
v_call: TRBV19
j_call: TRBJ1-6
clone_size: -
cdr3_nt: TGTGCCAGTAGTCTCGGACAGAAAAATTCACCCCTCCACTTT
cdr3_aa: CASSLGQKNSPLHF

d_call: TRBD2
v_call: TRBV10-3
j_call: TRBJ2-1
clone_size: -
cdr3_nt: TGTGCCATCACCGAGGAGCGGGGGAGATCCTACAATGAGCAGTTCTTC
cdr3_aa: CAITEERGRSYNEQFF

d_call: -
v_call: TRBV27
j_call: TRBJ1-1
clone_size: -
cdr3_nt: TGTGCCAGCAGTAGTAACTGGGGGCGATCTGAAGCTTTCTTT
cdr3_aa: CASSSNWGRSEAFF

d_call: -
v_call: TRBV11-2
j_call: TRBJ2-3
clone_size: -
cdr3_nt: TGTGCCAGCAGCTTACTCGCGGCGAAAAATACGCAGTATTTT
cdr3_aa: CASSLLAAKNTQYF

d_call: -
v_call: TRBV28
j_call: TRBJ1-1
clone_size: -
cdr3_nt: TGTGCCAGCAGTCCCACCGACAGGAACACTGAAGCTTTCTTT
cdr3_aa: CASSPTDRNTEAFF

d_call: -
v_call: TRBV7-7
j_call: TRBJ2-5
clone_size: -
cdr3_nt: TGTGCTAGCAGCTTAGCGGCAGGGGAAGAGACCCAGTACTTC
cdr3_aa: CASSLAAGEETQYF

d_call: -
v_call: TRBV4-1
j_call: TRBJ2-1
clone_size: once
cdr3_nt: TGCGCCAGCAGCCAAGGAGATAATGAGCAGTTCTTC
cdr3_aa: CASSQGDNEQFF

d_call: -
v_call: TRBV19
j_call: TRBJ1-2
clone_size: once
cdr3_nt: TGTGCCAGTACCCCAGCTGGGGCCTTCTATGGCTACACCTTC
cdr3_aa: CASTPAGAFYGYTF

d_call: -
v_call: TRBV6-5
j_call: TRBJ1-1
clone_size: -
cdr3_nt: TGTGCCAGCAACAGGAACACTGAAGCTTTCTTT
cdr3_aa: CASNRNTEAFF

d_call: TRBD1
v_call: TRBV19
j_call: TRBJ2-5
clone_size: -
cdr3_nt: TGTGCCAGTAGTGCCTACAGGGGGCAACTGGCGACCCAGTACTTC
cdr3_aa: CASSAYRGQLATQYF

d_call: -
v_call: TRBV5-1
j_call: TRBJ2-1
clone_size: -
cdr3_nt: TGCGCCAGCAGCTTGACGAACAATAGCGGAGGGCCCATTTATGAGCAGTTCTTC
cdr3_aa: CASSLTNNSGGPIYEQFF

d_call: -
v_call: TRBV5-1
j_call: TRBJ1-3
clone_size: -
cdr3_nt: TGCGCCAGCAGCTTGGCCCTGGCAGGGACTAACTCTGGAAACACCATATATTTT
cdr3_aa: CASSLALAGTNSGNTIYF

d_call: -
v_call: TRBV29-1
j_call: TRBJ2-1
clone_size: few
cdr3_nt: TGCAGCGTTGGTCCGGGACTCCTCAAGGTACGGTCGAATGAGCAGTTCTTC
cdr3_aa: CSVGPGLLKVRSNEQFF

d_call: TRBD2
v_call: TRBV2
j_call: TRBJ2-1
clone_size: -
cdr3_nt: TGTGCCAGTCCGGGACTAGCGGACTACAATGAGCAGTTCTTC
cdr3_aa: CASPGLADYNEQFF

d_call: TRBD1
v_call: TRBV27
j_call: TRBJ2-7
clone_size: -
cdr3_nt: TGTGCCAGCAGTTCACACCACCGGGACAGTAGCTACGAGCAGTACTTC
cdr3_aa: CASSSHHRDSSYEQYF

d_call: -
v_call: TRBV4-1
j_call: TRBJ1-1
clone_size: -
cdr3_nt: TGCGCCAGCAGCCAAGATACAGCCCGTGAAGCTTTCTTT
cdr3_aa: CASSQDTAREAFF

d_call: -
v_call: TRBV20-1
j_call: TRBJ2-3
clone_size: -
cdr3_nt: TGCAGTGCAAGGGGACAAGATACGCAGTATTTT
cdr3_aa: CSARGQDTQYF

d_call: TRBD2
v_call: TRBV10-2
j_call: TRBJ2-3
clone_size: -
cdr3_nt: TGCGCCAGCAGTGCAGCTAGCGGAGATACGCAGTATTTT
cdr3_aa: CASSAASGDTQYF